Below are 28 T cell receptor beta chains sequenced from a single sample in a study of shared clonotypes between healthy human individuals. Clones were sequenced by immunoSEQ multiplex PCR, and TCRdb holds only the in-frame ones, with some missing. The profile covers 1,500,000 or so clones, with 98% to 99% appearing a single time and roughly 0.36% taken by the ten largest. The sample consisted of naive CD4+ T cells sorted from blood. As to subset: CD45RA+ positively selected. All receptors come from a man younger than 40 in good health.

V and J are TRBV7-2 and TRBJ1-4, with 11 bases aligning to TRBD1. The J segment lost 7 bases and the V segment lost 2 bases, leaving 3 bases of the junction unmatched. The CDR3 consists of 15 residues. Germline CDR1 reads SGHTA; CDR2 reads FQGNSA. The CDR3: CASSLYGTGGEKLFF. CDR3 DNA sequence: TGTGCCAGCAGCTTATACGGGACAGGGGGTGAAAAACTGTTTTTT.

The chain recombines TRBV10-1 with TRBJ1-3; 8 nucleotides align to TRBD1. Trimming at V came to 4 bases and at J to 2 bases, leaving 10 bases not matched to a gene. The germline CDR1 and CDR2 sequences are WNHNN and SYGVQD (reference sequence). This CDR3 has 17 residues. The CDR3 loop reads CASSAKRGQGAGNTIYF. The DNA of the CDR3 is TGCGCCAGCAGTGCCAAACGAGGACAGGGTGCTGGAAACACCATATATTTT.

The J gene is TRBJ2-3, the V gene TRBV14; 13 nucleotides align to TRBD2. Germline trimming cut 0 bases from V and 4 bases from J; bases unmatched to any gene: 13. CDR1 SGHDN and CDR2 FVKESK come from the germline V gene. The CDR3 is made up of 20 amino acids. The CDR3 sequence: CASSQDLTGLAGNPADTQYF. The CDR3 DNA is TGTGCCAGCAGCCAAGATCTGACGGGACTAGCGGGAAATCCGGCAGATACGCAGTATTTT.

In its sample, this clone was seen once. This rearrangement joins TRBV7-8 to TRBJ2-1, with TRBD2 matching over 7 bases. V lost 6 bases and J lost 6; bases outside the gene matches: 8. Germline loops: CDR1 SGHVS, CDR2 FQNEAQ. The CDR3 contains 14 residues. For the CDR3, the DNA is TGTGCCAGCAGTCCCAGGACTAGTCGCAATGAGCAGTTCTTC. As protein: CASSPRTSRNEQFF. Full variable domain (missing parts from reference TRBV7-8 and TRBJ2-1): GAGVSQSPRYKVAKRGQDVALRCDPISGHVSLFWYQQALGQGPEFLTYFQNEAQLDKSGLPSDRFFAERPEGSVSTLKIQRTQQEDSAVYLCASSPRTSRNEQFFGPGTRLTVL.

V is TRBV7-7 and J is TRBJ2-2; TRBD1 is a possible D gene (5 bases). Trimming removed 5 bases at V and 7 bases at J, with 8 bases between. Per the germline V gene, CDR1 is SSHAT and CDR2 is FNYEAQ (reference sequence). The CDR3 runs 12 residues. The CDR3: CASSPGHGELFF. Here the CDR3 DNA reads TGTGCCAGCAGCCCAGGACACGGGGAGCTGTTTTTT.

This CDR3 is CASTTGQGVGGYTF. CDR3 DNA: TGTGCCAGCACCACGGGACAGGGGGTTGGTGGCTACACCTTC. This chain uses TRBV6-6 with TRBJ1-2; 11 nucleotides align to TRBD1. The CDR3 extends over 14 amino acids. CDR1 is MNHNY and CDR2 is SVGAGI in the germline V gene (reference sequence). V dropped 7 bases and J dropped 7; count of bases not matched to a gene: 8.

The J gene is TRBJ2-1, the V gene TRBV6-1; D call uncertain. Germline loops: CDR1 MNHNS, CDR2 SASEGT. The CDR3 contains 11 residues. V was pared by 7 bases and J by 6 bases, with 7 bases between. In nucleotides, the CDR3 is TGTGCCAGCACCTCGCGCAATGAGCAGTTCTTC. Translation gives CASTSRNEQFF.

The genes are TRBV12-2 and TRBJ2-1; TRBD2, as called in the table, went unchecked against the DNA. TRBV12-2 is an annotated pseudogene. CDR3 length equals 17 residues. CDR3 coding DNA: TGTGCAAGTCGCTTTCGCCTAGCGAACGCCTCCTACAATGAGCAGTTCTTC. It encodes CASRFRLANASYNEQFF.

The V gene is TRBV7-2, the J gene TRBJ1-3, with TRBD1 matching 7 bases. V lost 1 base and J lost 7; bases outside the gene matches: 4. CDR3 length equals 14 residues. Germline-derived CDR1 and CDR2 are SGHTA and FQGNSA. The CDR3 DNA follows: TGTGCCAGCAGCTTAGGAGACAGGGTGAACACCATATATTTT. Amino acids: CASSLGDRVNTIYF.

The rearrangement joins TRBV5-1 to TRBJ1-5, with a possible D match to TRBD1 (5 bases). The CDR3 is 14 amino acids. Germline CDR1 reads SGHRS; CDR2 reads YFSETQ. Trimming cost V 1 base and J 4 bases, with 9 bases left between them. The CDR3 loop is CASSLTGMNQPQHF. In DNA, the CDR3 is TGCGCCAGCAGCTTGACAGGTATGAATCAGCCCCAGCATTTT.

The rearrangement joins TRBV27 to TRBJ1-5; unclear D gene. The CDR3 sequence is 17 residues long. V lost 7 bases and J 0 bases, leaving 19 bases between the germline ends. Germline loops: CDR1 MNHEY, CDR2 SMNVEV (reference sequence). CDR3 nucleotides: TGTGCCAGCAAATACATAGGGTGGGGAGATAGCAATCAGCCCCAGCATTTT. Translation: CASKYIGWGDSNQPQHF.

The rearrangement links TRBV5-1 to TRBJ1-3; D might be TRBD1 (6 bases). Per germline, CDR1 SGHRS and CDR2 YFSETQ. The CDR3 sequence is 15 residues long. The V end was cut by 4 bases, the J end by 8 bases, with 19 bases between. This CDR3 is CASSPDRGTADTIYF. CDR3 coding DNA: TGCGCCAGCAGCCCGGATAGGGGGACCGCGGACACCATATATTTT.

The chain has TRBV19 and TRBJ2-7; D gene unclear. Trimming took off 8 bases at V and 10 bases at J, with 21 bases between the two ends. CDR3 size: 13 residues. Per germline, CDR1 LNHDA and CDR2 SQIVND (reference sequence). CDR3 DNA: TGTGCCAGTGGGGAATCGTCAGGCTTGGAACAGTACTTC. Translated, it gives CASGESSGLEQYF. Looking up the rest from reference TRBV19 and TRBJ2-7 gives the full variable domain: DGGITQSPKYLFRKEGQNVTLSCEQNLNHDAMYWYRQDPGQGLRLIYYSQIVNDFQKGDIAEGYSVSREKKESFPLTVTSAQKNPTAFYLCASGESSGLEQYFGPGTRLTVT.

The chain links TRBV9 to TRBJ2-7; TRBD2 aligns across 11 bases. This CDR3 is built from 16 residues. J gave up 2 bases and V 4 bases, and 8 bases lay outside the gene matches. CDR1 and CDR2 from the germline V gene are SGDLS and YYNGEE. The DNA for the CDR3 is TGTGCCAGCAGCCTACGGACTAGCGGGTCCCCCTACGAGCAGTACTTC. Protein sequence: CASSLRTSGSPYEQYF.

V usage is TRBV5-1 and J usage is TRBJ2-5; possibly TRBD2 for D (6 bases). The CDR3 contains 15 residues. Germline V CDR1 and CDR2: SGHRS, YFSETQ. V shed 5 bases and J shed 5 bases, with 19 bases lying between them. The CDR3 DNA reads TGCGCCAGCAGACCCGAAGCGGGCACCTCGGAGACCCAGTACTTC. Its translation is CASRPEAGTSETQYF.

As for this clone: Other DNA sequences from this sample encode an identical CDR3 as well. The rearrangement links TRBV9 to TRBJ2-1; 10 positions agree with TRBD2. Trimming at V came to 5 bases and at J to 0 bases, leaving 2 bases not matched to a gene. The germline V gene has CDR1 SGDLS and CDR2 YYNGEE. The CDR3 covers 15 residues. The CDR3 loop is CASRPSGSSYNEQFF. The CDR3, as DNA: TGTGCCAGCAGACCTAGCGGGAGCTCCTACAATGAGCAGTTCTTC.

The chain is built from TRBV4-3 and TRBJ1-1; D is undetermined. CDR1 and CDR2 from the germline V gene are LGHNA and YSLEER. The CDR3 spans 15 residues. V gave up 0 bases and J gave up 4 bases, with 12 bases separating them. Here the CDR3 reads CASSQDMIGFTEAFF. The CDR3 DNA reads TGCGCCAGCAGCCAAGATATGATCGGGTTCACTGAAGCTTTCTTT.

With respect to this clone: Other DNA sequences of this sample code for an identical CDR3. This chain joins TRBV5-1 and TRBJ2-2; weak D call: TRBD2 (6 bases). V shed 0 bases and J shed 1 base, with 10 bases lying between them. CDR1 and CDR2 (germline): SGHRS, YFSETQ. The CDR3 is 16 amino acids. Here the CDR3 DNA reads TGCGCCAGCAGCTTGGAAAGTAGCGGGAACACCGGGGAGCTGTTTTTT. It encodes CASSLESSGNTGELFF.

This rearrangement joins TRBV6-5 to TRBJ1-5, with 10 bases lining up with TRBD1. Germline V gene lookup returns CDR1 MNHEY and CDR2 SVGAGI. CDR3 length equals 14 residues. V was pared by 6 bases and J by 2 bases, with 1 base of the junction left unmatched. CDR3 region: CASRDRGRNQPQHF. CDR3 nucleotides: TGTGCCAGCAGAGACAGGGGGCGCAATCAGCCCCAGCATTTT.

This sequence joins TRBV29-1 and TRBJ2-3, with 8 bases identical to TRBD2. Trimming at V came to 3 bases and at J to 0 bases, leaving 8 bases not matched to a gene. The CDR3 covers 16 residues. Germline V gives CDR1 SQVTM, CDR2 ANQGSEA. This CDR3 is CSVESLAGTSTDTQYF. The CDR3 DNA follows: TGCAGCGTTGAGAGTCTAGCGGGCACTAGCACAGATACGCAGTATTTT.

As to this clone: Other DNA sequences of this sample code for an identical CDR3. The chain is built from TRBV5-4 and TRBJ2-5; D gene uncertain. Germline assignment: CDR1 SGHNT and CDR2 YYREEE (reference sequence). The CDR3 spans 13 residues. V gave up 4 bases and J gave up 1 base, with 8 bases separating them. This chain's CDR3 is CASSLGPQETQYF. The CDR3 nucleotides are TGTGCCAGCAGCCTCGGACCCCAAGAGACCCAGTACTTC.

The V gene is TRBV28, the J gene TRBJ2-7; D uncertain. V shed 10 bases and J shed 2 bases, with 12 bases lying between them. The CDR3 runs 12 residues. CDR1 and CDR2 from the germline V gene are MDHEN and SYDVKM. In DNA form, the CDR3 reads TGTGCCACTAGGAAAAGCGCCTACGAGCAGTACTTC. Translating it yields CATRKSAYEQYF.

V is TRBV19 and J is TRBJ2-6; D gene uncertain. Trimming cost V 7 bases and J 0 bases, with 13 bases left between them. Germline-derived CDR1 and CDR2 are LNHDA and SQIVND (reference sequence). The length of the CDR3 is 16 residues. As DNA, the CDR3 is TGTGCCAGTAACCGCCCCCTGGGCTCTGGGGCCAACGTCCTGACTTTC. Translated: CASNRPLGSGANVLTF.

This clone was observed a single time. The chain links TRBV5-4 to TRBJ1-2; no firm D call. The CDR3 contains 13 residues. Germline loops: CDR1 SGHNT, CDR2 YYREEE (reference sequence). The V end was cut by 3 bases, the J end by 8 bases, with 14 bases between. The CDR3 is CASSSRPGWGYTF. The CDR3 nucleotides are TGTGCCAGCAGCTCGCGTCCGGGGTGGGGCTACACCTTC.

Written as DNA, the CDR3 is TGTGCCAGCAGCGCCTCTGGTAGGCACACTGAAGCTTTCTTT. Amino acid sequence: CASSASGRHTEAFF. The rearrangement joins TRBV7-9 to TRBJ1-1; D remains unclear. Germline lookup yields CDR1 SEHNR and CDR2 FQNEAQ (reference sequence). The CDR3 covers 14 residues. Trimming stripped 5 bases from V and 3 bases from J, with 13 bases between.

The chain employs TRBV11-2 and TRBJ1-3; possibly TRBD1 for D (6 bases). The germline CDR1 and CDR2 sequences are SGHAT and FQNNGV. Trimming shortened V by 5 bases and J by 2 bases, and 16 bases separated the two germline ends. The CDR3 sequence is 16 residues long. The DNA of the CDR3 is TGTGCCAGCAGCGGGGGCAGGGAGCGGGCTGGAAACACCATATATTTT. It yields the protein CASSGGRERAGNTIYF.

This rearrangement joins TRBV7-9 to TRBJ1-4; D unresolved. The CDR3 is 13 amino acids. Germline-derived CDR1 and CDR2 are SEHNR and FQNEAQ (reference sequence). V lost 2 bases to trimming and J lost 8 bases, with 9 bases between them. CDR3 sequence reads: CASSLLQQEKLFF. CDR3 coding DNA: TGTGCCAGCAGCTTATTGCAGCAGGAAAAACTGTTTTTT.

The V and J genes are TRBV7-2 and TRBJ1-1; D not certain. There are 13 residues in the CDR3. Germline V gene sequence: CDR1 SGHTA, CDR2 FQGNSA. The V end lost 6 bases, the J end lost 0 bases, and 8 bases lay between the germline ends. The CDR3 DNA is TGTGCCAGCAGACGACCGGTGAACACTGAAGCTTTCTTT. Its translation: CASRRPVNTEAFF.